This T cell receptor beta chain was profiled in a study of CD8 T cells in ankylosing spondylitis (dated by TCRdb to about 2017). Context from the whole study: To find TCR variants linked to disease, the study profiled T cell receptor beta repertoires in ankylosing spondylitis patients and healthy donors. The full study cohort comprised about 24 ankylosing spondylitis patients and 110 or so healthy donors. Peripheral blood was sampled, and synovial fluid was also collected from ankylosing spondylitis patients.

CDR1 and CDR2 are read off the germline V gene as MGHRA and YSYEKL. The CDR3 covers 13 residues, taking in both the cysteine and the phenylalanine. Only the CDR3 part of the read is kept: 39 bases, read in frame from the first base. The junction carries 11 bases between V and J, which are trimmed by 3 bases and 5 bases respectively. Sequencing relied on an Illumina HiSeq 2500. TCR beta libraries were prepared by quantitative 5'-RACE with molecular barcodes. As for the authors' bioinformatics: To identify disease-linked TCR variants, a new computational method was used, one built on a probabilistic model of VDJ rearrangement. TCRdb itself trimmed the public reads at Q25 with fastp, ran MiXCR and retained productive beta chains. Each entry is one CDR3 protein sequence, shown with its most common DNA and genes. TCRdb's processing, not the authors', yielded these V and J calls. This sample has about 340,000 distinct CDR3 sequences in its table, and around 15% of those were observed once. The top ten hold less than 1.1% of the sample.

In this sample, this clonotype turned up a few times. Its target antigen remains unknown. The sample holds no much larger clone one base away, and base qualities are not on file. The research as a whole found: A TCR beta motif of roughly 8 highly homologous amino acid variants appeared characteristic of blood from ankylosing spondylitis patients. Some TCR beta motif variants had previously been reported in synovial fluid and blood of reactive arthritis patients, which suggested common disease-initiation mechanisms. According to the report, matched synovial fluid samples from ankylosing spondylitis patients were significantly enriched for the disease-linked clones. The disease-linked clones had a CD8+ phenotype and were found at relatively low frequencies in peripheral blood.

The rearrangement combines TRBV4-1 with TRBJ2-7; the best D guess is TRBD2, with 5 bases matching. The receptor's source is a male donor with ankylosing spondylitis or in good health (not recorded which). Sequences were obtained from blood, either unsorted or a sorted T cell fraction (not recorded which). The CDR3 protein sequence reads: CASSQTDSDEQYF. Here is the DNA: TGCGCCAGCAGCCAGACGGACTCAGACGAGCAGTACTTC.